These 21 T cell receptor beta chains were sequenced from one sample in a study of blood T cells in healthy people across ages (dated by TCRdb to the mid-2010s). Libraries were prepared through 5' RACE. Sequencing used an Illumina HiSeq 2500. A second about 7 to 12 cycle PCR used a sample-barcoded 5' primer and a J-beta primer mix. In-frame beta chains were kept once TCRdb had trimmed the public reads at Q25 with fastp and called clones with MiXCR. Rows with one shared CDR3 protein collapse into an entry with the most common genes and DNA. The sample profile shows roughly 900,000 distinct CDR3 sequences; around 28% of them were found once. 17% of the sample lies in the top ten. Material: blood. Receptors were obtained from a woman older than 75 in good health.

The chain joins TRBV11-2 to TRBJ2-2; D is unresolved. CDR3 size: 14 residues. Germline CDR1 reads SGHAT; CDR2 reads FQNNGV. Trimming cost V 2 bases and J 3 bases, with 7 bases left between them. The CDR3: CASSLSQHTGELFF. In DNA form, the CDR3 reads TGTGCCAGCAGCTTATCCCAACACACCGGGGAGCTGTTTTTT. Filled out from reference TRBV11-2 and TRBJ2-2, the complete variable domain reads EAGVAQSPRYKIIEKRQSVAFWCNPISGHATLYWYQQILGQGPKLLIQFQNNGVVDDSQLPKDRFSAERLKGVDSTLKIQPAKLEDSAVYLCASSLSQHTGELFFGEGSRLTVL.

The rearrangement links TRBV6-6 to TRBJ2-3; 8 bases align to TRBD2. The ends lost 4 bases at V and 3 bases at J; junction bases unmatched: 9. Germline V gene lookup returns CDR1 MNHNY and CDR2 SVGAGI (reference sequence). The CDR3 is 16 amino acids. CDR3 DNA sequence: TGTGCCAGCAGTTCCGGGACTAGTCCGTGGACAGATACGCAGTATTTT. Amino acid sequence: CASSSGTSPWTDTQYF.

This clonotype was detected many times. In nucleotides, the CDR3 is TGCAGTGCTAGAGAAGGCGGGGGGACCTTTACAGATACGCAGTATTTT. Its translation: CSAREGGGTFTDTQYF. The V and J genes are TRBV20-1 and TRBJ2-3, with 8 bases lining up with TRBD2. Germline CDR1 DFQATT, CDR2 SNEGSKA (reference sequence). Trimming cost V 0 bases and J 3 bases; bases outside gene matches: 8. There are 16 residues in the CDR3.

Many counts were recorded for this clonotype. The V gene is TRBV29-1, the J gene TRBJ2-4; D is undetermined. This CDR3 comprises 12 residues. CDR1 SQVTM and CDR2 ANQGSEA come from the germline V gene. V lost 1 base, J lost 9 bases, and 10 bases lay in between. The CDR3 spells CSVEGPTGIQYF. CDR3 coding DNA: TGCAGCGTTGAAGGGCCCACGGGCATTCAGTACTTC.

This clonotype was picked up many times. The chain employs TRBV7-2 and TRBJ1-1; D gene uncertain. Trimming cost V 8 bases and J 2 bases, with 12 bases left between them. The CDR3 runs to 13 residues. The germline gives CDR1 SGHTA, CDR2 FQGNSA. CDR3 amino acids: CASQAEPNTEAFF. The CDR3 region has the DNA TGTGCCAGCCAGGCCGAACCTAACACTGAAGCTTTCTTT.

As regards this clonotype: An end of the junction differs from the germline gene, which may be a read error. This CDR3 is CASREQGRNTGAFF. The CDR3 nucleotides are TGTGCCAGCAGGGAACAGGGGCGGAACACTGGAGCTTTCTTT. This sequence joins TRBV5-6 and TRBJ1-1; 7 bases line up with TRBD1. The CDR3 contains 14 residues. Germline CDR1 SGHDT, CDR2 YYEEEE.

This chain joins TRBV27 and TRBJ1-1; 12 bases map to TRBD1. The length of the CDR3 is 18 residues. Germline loops: CDR1 MNHEY, CDR2 SMNVEV (reference sequence). The V and J ends lost 6 bases and 5 bases, in that order; junction bases with no gene match: 16. The CDR3 spells CASSLLPGQGAGRTEAFF. The DNA for the CDR3 is TGTGCCAGCAGCCTCCTTCCGGGACAGGGGGCGGGAAGGACTGAAGCTTTCTTT.

V gene TRBV30 combines with J gene TRBJ2-1, with TRBD2 identical over 11 bases. The V segment lost 2 bases and the J segment 4 bases; nucleotides outside the gene matches: 13. Germline lookup yields CDR1 GTSNPN and CDR2 SVGIG (reference sequence). The CDR3 extends over 18 amino acids. CDR3 sequence reads: CAWSLARRSGGAYNEQFF. In DNA form, the CDR3 reads TGTGCCTGGAGTTTAGCCCGACGTAGCGGGGGGGCTTACAATGAGCAGTTCTTC.

This clonotype has at least ten counts. The chain combines TRBV12-3 or TRBV12-4 with TRBJ2-1; 10 nucleotides agree with TRBD1. Trimming took 4 bases from V and 4 from J; bases not matched to a gene: 4. The CDR3 is made up of 15 amino acids. CDR3 protein: CASSSDRGYYNEQFF. The CDR3 DNA reads TGTGCCAGCAGTTCGGACAGGGGGTATTACAATGAGCAGTTCTTC.

There are many counts of this clonotype. This chain links TRBV5-1 with TRBJ1-4; 8 bases map to TRBD1. V dropped 5 bases and J dropped 5; count of bases not matched to a gene: 2. There are 13 residues in the CDR3. CDR1 and CDR2 (germline): SGHRS, YFSETQ. CDR3 DNA: TGCGCCAGCAGGGACAGGGACAATGAAAAACTGTTTTTT. Translating it yields CASRDRDNEKLFF.

The chain uses TRBV7-9 and TRBJ1-1; D call uncertain. Germline V gene lookup returns CDR1 SEHNR and CDR2 FQNEAQ (reference sequence). The ends were cut back, 8 bases at V and 8 bases at J, with 12 bases in the middle. CDR3 length equals 11 residues. The CDR3 DNA reads as TGTGCCAGCGATGGCCGACGGGAAGCTTTCTTT. Protein sequence: CASDGRREAFF.

This clonotype has at least ten counts. This chain links TRBV28 with TRBJ2-3; TRBD1 aligns across 8 bases. Germline CDR1 MDHEN, CDR2 SYDVKM. J was trimmed by 1 base and V by 6 bases; bases with no gene match: 6. The CDR3 runs to 15 residues. Written as DNA, the CDR3 is TGTGCCAGCAGGGGACAGGTCGGAGGCACAGATACGCAGTATTTT. Protein: CASRGQVGGTDTQYF.

This clonotype was found many times. The chain is built from TRBV4-1 and TRBJ1-6; 7 bases fit TRBD1. Germline lookup yields CDR1 MGHRA and CDR2 YSYEKL. Trimming at V came to 1 base and at J to 4 bases, leaving 10 bases not matched to a gene. The CDR3 is 18 amino acids. Here the CDR3 DNA reads TGCGCCAGCAGCCAAGGGACAGGAGTCCTTACTTATAATTCACCCCTCCACTTT. Its translation: CASSQGTGVLTYNSPLHF.

This clonotype was observed a few times. The chain couples TRBV4-1 to TRBJ1-1, with TRBD1 identical over 8 bases. After removal of 3 bases from V and 4 bases from J, the junction contained 7 bases not matched to a gene. Germline V lookup: CDR1 MGHRA, CDR2 YSYEKL. The CDR3 is 15 amino acids. The CDR3 region is CASSHVGQGRTEAFF. CDR3 in DNA: TGCGCCAGCAGCCATGTCGGACAGGGTCGCACTGAAGCTTTCTTT.

The genes are TRBV10-3 and TRBJ2-7, with unresolved D. In germline, CDR1 is ENHRY, CDR2 SYGVKD. V was cut by 3 bases and J by 1 base, with 10 bases left in between. This CDR3 contains 14 residues. CDR3 in amino acids: CAISEIVTSYEQYF. The CDR3 DNA reads as TGTGCCATCAGTGAAATCGTCACATCCTACGAGCAGTACTTC.

This clonotype has just one count. The rearrangement uses TRBV5-1 and TRBJ2-5; 12 bases line up with TRBD1. This CDR3 contains 13 residues. J gave up 4 bases and V 7 bases, and 2 bases lay outside the gene matches. From germline, CDR1 is SGHRS and CDR2 YFSETQ. The CDR3 nucleotides are TGCGCCAGCGGGACAGGGGGCGGAGAGACCCAGTACTTC. Amino acid sequence: CASGTGGGETQYF.

The chain couples TRBV19 to TRBJ2-1, with D uncertain. The CDR3 runs 15 residues. The germline gives CDR1 LNHDA, CDR2 SQIVND (reference sequence). Trimming pared 3 bases from V and 0 bases from J, leaving 9 bases between. The CDR3 sequence is CASSITESSYNEQFF. In DNA form, the CDR3 reads TGTGCCAGTAGTATCACAGAGAGCTCCTACAATGAGCAGTTCTTC.

J is TRBJ2-6 and V is TRBV7-2; 8 bases match TRBD1. With V trimmed by 3 bases and J by 2 bases, 3 bases remained unmatched. There are 16 residues in the CDR3. Germline V gene data show CDR1 as SGHTA and CDR2 as FQGNSA. The CDR3 is CASSFQTGAGANVLTF. The CDR3 DNA reads TGTGCCAGCAGCTTCCAGACAGGGGCTGGGGCCAACGTCCTGACTTTC.

This clonotype has at least ten counts. The chain carries TRBV20-1 and TRBJ2-3; D perhaps matches TRBD2 (5 bases). Germline CDR1 reads DFQATT; CDR2 reads SNEGSKA (reference sequence). V was shortened by 7 bases and J by 4 bases, with 12 bases between the two germline ends. The CDR3 loop spans 12 amino acids. CDR3 coding DNA: TGCAGTGTAAAAGGGCGGGCAGATACGCAGTATTTT. Translated, it gives CSVKGRADTQYF.

This clonotype was found a few times. The V call is TRBV5-6, the J call TRBJ2-3; tentatively, D is TRBD2 (6 bases). Trimming left V 2 bases short and J 8 bases short, with 6 bases between. Germline CDR1 SGHDT, CDR2 YYEEEE. This CDR3 comprises 11 residues. The CDR3 is CASSFGSTQYF. CDR3 nucleotide sequence: TGTGCCAGCAGCTTCGGGAGTACGCAGTATTTT.

This clonotype was counted a few times. The chain is built from TRBV3-1 and TRBJ2-3; D assignment may be TRBD1 or TRBD2 (5 bases each). The CDR3 is 14 amino acids. The V end was cut by 8 bases, the J end by 5 bases, with 17 bases between. Germline V gene data show CDR1 as LGHDT and CDR2 as YNNKEL (reference sequence). CDR3 sequence reads: CASGAGLEGDTQYF. The CDR3 DNA reads as TGTGCCAGCGGGGCCGGGTTAGAGGGAGATACGCAGTATTTT.